Following are 11 T cell receptor beta chains from one sample sequenced in a study of blood T cell repertoires in COVID-19. Here immunoSEQ multiplex PCR was the method, and the copy in TCRdb shows in-frame clones only, minus some. The sample consists of over 200,000 clones, 70% to 90% of them appearing once. Input material: peripheral blood. These receptors came from an elderly man with acute or convalescent COVID-19.

V gene TRBV6-6 combines with J gene TRBJ1-4; 12 bases match TRBD1. The V and J ends lost 5 bases and 0 bases, in that order; junction bases with no gene match: 7. Germline CDR1 MNHNY, CDR2 SVGAGI (reference sequence). This CDR3 contains 18 residues. The CDR3 protein is CASSPGQGAWTTNEKLFF. The CDR3 DNA follows: TGTGCCAGCAGTCCGGGACAGGGGGCATGGACAACTAATGAAAAACTGTTTTTT.

J is TRBJ2-5 and V is TRBV5-1, with TRBD2 as a possible D gene (6 bases). With 5 bases removed from V and 4 bases from J, the gap between germline ends came to 6 bases. The CDR3 loop spans 11 amino acids. The germline gives CDR1 SGHRS, CDR2 YFSETQ. The CDR3 protein is CASRAGETQYF. For the CDR3, the DNA is TGCGCCAGCAGAGCGGGAGAGACCCAGTACTTC.

The V call is TRBV19, the J call TRBJ2-5; weak D call: TRBD1 (6 bases). The CDR3 length is 14 residues. Germline assignment: CDR1 LNHDA and CDR2 SQIVND (reference sequence). Trimming took off 5 bases at V and 5 bases at J, with 15 bases between the two ends. The chain's CDR3 is CASSSGTLGETQYF. CDR3 bases: TGTGCCAGTAGTTCCGGGACACTCGGGGAGACCCAGTACTTC.

This clone was counted once. The V and J genes are TRBV4-3 and TRBJ2-1, with 7 bases lining up with TRBD2. Per germline, CDR1 LGHNA and CDR2 YSLEER. Germline trimming cut 1 base from V and 3 bases from J; bases unmatched to any gene: 12. CDR3 length equals 18 residues. CDR3 sequence (DNA): TGCGCCAGCAGCCAAGGGTGGCGGGAGCAACACTTCTACAATGAGCAGTTCTTC. It yields the protein CASSQGWREQHFYNEQFF.

This clone was seen only a few times. The chain recombines TRBV6-1 with TRBJ2-2, with a weak D call TRBD1 (6 bases). The CDR3 runs to 15 residues. V was clipped by 2 bases and J by 7 bases, with 14 bases between them. The germline V gene has CDR1 MNHNS and CDR2 SASEGT. The CDR3 here is CASSEKGQRGGELFF. DNA for the CDR3: TGTGCCAGCAGTGAAAAGGGACAAAGGGGCGGGGAGCTGTTTTTT.

This chain links TRBV10-3 with TRBJ1-5; the D gene is possibly TRBD1 (6 bases). Trimming removed 4 bases from V and 3 bases from J, with 10 bases in between. The CDR3 totals 14 residues. CDR1 is ENHRY and CDR2 is SYGVKD in the germline V gene. DNA of the CDR3: TGTGCCATCAGTGTGGACAGTACCAATCAGCCCCAGCATTTT. Amino acids: CAISVDSTNQPQHF.

The J gene is TRBJ1-6, the V gene TRBV11-2; D gene uncertain. Germline CDR1 reads SGHAT; CDR2 reads FQNNGV. V was clipped by 1 base and J by 8 bases, with 12 bases between them. The CDR3 has 15 residues. The chain's CDR3 is CASSLVRVAYSPLHF. The CDR3 region has the DNA TGTGCCAGCAGCTTAGTGAGGGTCGCCTATTCACCCCTCCACTTT. Full variable domain (outside the CDR3, taken from reference TRBV11-2 and TRBJ1-6): EAGVAQSPRYKIIEKRQSVAFWCNPISGHATLYWYQQILGQGPKLLIQFQNNGVVDDSQLPKDRFSAERLKGVDSTLKIQPAKLEDSAVYLCASSLVRVAYSPLHFGNGTRLTVT.

The chain combines TRBV15 with TRBJ1-2; D call uncertain. This CDR3 region has 15 residues. CDR1 and CDR2 from the germline V gene are LNHNV and YYDKDF (reference sequence). The V gene lost 3 bases and the J gene lost 2 bases, with 13 bases spanning the gap. The CDR3 nucleotides read TGTGCCACCAGCAGGGAGGGCTTTGGCAACTATGGCTACACCTTC. Amino acids: CATSREGFGNYGYTF. Full variable domain (outside the CDR3, taken from reference TRBV15 and TRBJ1-2): DAMVIQNPRYQVTQFGKPVTLSCSQTLNHNVMYWYQQKSSQAPKLLFHYYDKDFNNEADTPDNFQSRRPNTSFCFLDIRSPGLGDTAMYLCATSREGFGNYGYTFGSGTRLTVV.

V is TRBV6-2 or TRBV6-3 and J is TRBJ1-5, with D perhaps matching TRBD1 (5 bases). In germline, CDR1 is MNHEY, CDR2 SVGEGT. This CDR3 has 17 amino acids. Trimming took off 1 base at V and 4 bases at J, with 17 bases between the two ends. As DNA, the CDR3 is TGTGCCAGCAGTTACTGGGGGGAATCTTGGGTAAATCAGCCCCAGCATTTT. Protein: CASSYWGESWVNQPQHF.

This chain joins TRBV7-9 and TRBJ1-1; weak D call: TRBD1 (5 bases). Germline V CDR1 and CDR2: SEHNR, FQNEAQ (reference sequence). This CDR3 is 16 amino acids long. With 2 bases removed from V and 1 base from J, the gap between germline ends came to 14 bases. The CDR3 nucleotides are TGTGCCAGCAGCTTATCGCCTCTAGGGGCGAACACTGAAGCTTTCTTT. Its translation: CASSLSPLGANTEAFF.

The V and J genes are TRBV7-9 and TRBJ2-1, with 10 bases aligning to TRBD2. The CDR3 extends over 16 amino acids. After removal of 5 bases from V and 1 base from J, the junction contained 5 bases not matched to a gene. Germline V gene lookup returns CDR1 SEHNR and CDR2 FQNEAQ (reference sequence). The CDR3 coding sequence is TGTGCCAGCAGCCGTTCTAGCGGGAGATCCTACAATGAGCAGTTCTTC. Translated, it gives CASSRSSGRSYNEQFF.